The T cell receptor beta chain under discussion was sequenced for a study of cytomegalovirus exposure and HLA in healthy donors. Study at large: According to later analysis, the same platform produced the 110 or so validation and about 700 first-cohort repertoires. Notes on the study in general: Clusters of TCRs from the first cohort tended to co-occur in the roughly 120 validation repertoires (as a later analysis found). A list of more than 150 TCR beta chains associated with cytomegalovirus was given.

V lost 7 bases to trimming and J lost 1 base, with 19 bases between them. CDR3 size: 17 residues. CDR1 and CDR2 (germline): SGHVS, FQNEAQ. On this clone itself: The antigen remains unidentified.

Clones were read by immunoSEQ multiplex PCR, and TCRdb kept only the in-frame ones, dropping some. The sample yields over 120,000 clones, more than 80% seen once. The specimen was PBMCs. This TCR came from a woman aged 30 to 39 in good health and CMV-seropositive. This rearrangement joins TRBV7-8 to TRBJ1-4, with a weak D call TRBD1 (6 bases). The CDR3 loop reads CASTLGAGVGTNEKLFF. CDR3 DNA sequence: TGTGCCAGCACTTTGGGCGCAGGGGTTGGAACTAATGAAAAACTGTTTTTT.